These 17 T cell receptor beta chains came from one sample sequenced in a study of cytomegalovirus exposure and HLA in healthy donors. Amplification used 60 Vbeta primers and 13 Jbeta primers. Sequenced by immunoSEQ multiplex PCR; TCRdb stores in-frame clones only, minus some. The sample records some 190,000 clones, roughly 90% being singletons. The material sequenced was PBMCs. These receptors all stem from a woman in her thirties in good health and CMV-seronegative.

The chain employs TRBV11-2 and TRBJ2-1, with D perhaps matching TRBD2 (7 bases). There are 13 residues in the CDR3. CDR1 and CDR2 from the germline V gene are SGHAT and FQNNGV. The V end was cut by 5 bases, the J end by 9 bases, with 14 bases between. The CDR3 sequence is CASSLQRGGEQFF. In DNA, the CDR3 is TGTGCCAGCAGCCTTCAGAGGGGGGGTGAGCAGTTCTTC.

The rearrangement uses TRBV28 and TRBJ1-3; TRBD1 agrees at 7 bases. V lost 6 bases and J lost 9; bases outside the gene matches: 11. This CDR3 region has 14 residues. The germline gives CDR1 MDHEN, CDR2 SYDVKM. CDR3 region: CASSWTGGNGTIYF. CDR3 nucleotides: TGTGCCAGCAGCTGGACAGGAGGGAATGGCACCATATATTTT.

The CDR3 DNA follows: TGTGCCAGCAGTAACACCTACGAGCAGTACTTC. Translation gives CASSNTYEQYF. The chain uses TRBV2 and TRBJ2-7; D is ambiguous. Trimming took off 5 bases at V and 2 bases at J, with 4 bases between the two ends. The CDR3 spans 11 residues. Germline CDR1 SNHLY, CDR2 FYNNEI.

This clone came up once. The junction differs from germline at one of its ends, possibly a read error. The rearrangement links TRBV7-9 to TRBJ2-7; 7 bases are shared with TRBD2. Germline lookup yields CDR1 SEHNR and CDR2 FQNEAQ (reference sequence). The CDR3 sequence is 15 residues long. In DNA form, the CDR3 reads TGTGCCAGCGGCTTAGCGGGCCCCCCATTCTACGAGCAGTACTTC. This sequence encodes CASGLAGPPFYEQYF.

This clone occurred once. Relative to the germline gene, one junction end is altered; a read error may explain this. The chain joins TRBV5-1 to TRBJ1-2; D unresolved. This CDR3 is built from 14 residues. Germline CDR1 and CDR2: SGHRS and YFSETQ. CDR3 residues: CASSLAGSVGGCTF. The CDR3 region has the DNA TGCGCCAGCAGCTTGGCCGGGTCAGTAGGTGGCTGCACCTTC.

V is TRBV19 and J is TRBJ2-3; 9 bases line up with TRBD2. Germline assignment: CDR1 LNHDA and CDR2 SQIVND (reference sequence). V was clipped by 5 bases and J by 5 bases; unmatched bases: 11. CDR3 size: 16 residues. CDR3 DNA: TGTGCCAGTAGTGCTGGACTAGCGCCCCTCGGAGATACGCAGTATTTT. It translates to CASSAGLAPLGDTQYF.

The chain joins TRBV27 to TRBJ2-1, with TRBD2 as a possible D gene (5 bases). Germline loops: CDR1 MNHEY, CDR2 SMNVEV (reference sequence). V lost 1 base, J lost 0 bases, and 7 bases lay in between. The CDR3 totals 15 residues. The CDR3 nucleotides are TGTGCCAGCAGTTTATTAGGGAGCTCCTACAATGAGCAGTTCTTC. Amino acid sequence: CASSLLGSSYNEQFF.

This chain joins TRBV21-1 and TRBJ1-1; the tabulated D call, TRBD1, remains unverified against the DNA. TRBV21-1 is listed as a pseudogene. The CDR3 totals 15 residues. CDR3 nucleotides: TGTGCCAGTCGATCTTGGACAGCCATGAACACTGAAGCTTTCTTT. Its protein product is CASRSWTAMNTEAFF.

The chain recombines TRBV7-6 with TRBJ2-2; no firm D call. There are 15 residues in the CDR3. V was cut by 3 bases and J by 6 bases, with 14 bases left in between. The V gene's germline CDR1 is SGHVS and CDR2 FNYEAQ. This CDR3 reads CASSFGGSFAGELFF. The CDR3 DNA reads TGTGCCAGCAGCTTTGGCGGCAGTTTTGCCGGGGAGCTGTTTTTT.

CDR3 in amino acids: CASSFGTAIYGYTF. CDR3 bases: TGTGCCAGCAGCTTTGGGACAGCCATCTATGGCTACACCTTC. The rearrangement links TRBV5-6 to TRBJ1-2, with 7 nucleotides matching TRBD1. The ends lost 2 bases at V and 4 bases at J; junction bases unmatched: 5. The CDR3 length is 14 residues. Germline V CDR1 and CDR2: SGHDT, YYEEEE.

The CDR3 reads CASSQGVGTLNEQFF. The CDR3 nucleotides are TGCGCCAGCAGCCAAGGGGTGGGCACCCTCAATGAGCAGTTCTTC. The chain links TRBV4-1 to TRBJ2-1; D gene uncertain. The germline CDR1 and CDR2 sequences are MGHRA and YSYEKL. There are 15 residues in the CDR3. V was cut by 1 base and J by 6 bases, with 13 bases left in between.

The J gene is TRBJ1-1, the V gene TRBV7-8; possibly TRBD1 for D (5 bases). Germline V lookup: CDR1 SGHVS, CDR2 FQNEAQ. The length of the CDR3 is 15 residues. With 1 base removed from V and 5 bases from J, the gap between germline ends came to 14 bases. The CDR3 loop is CASSLVFQGATEAFF. The CDR3 DNA reads as TGTGCCAGCAGCTTAGTCTTCCAGGGTGCGACTGAAGCTTTCTTT.

The chain employs TRBV7-8 and TRBJ2-1; 8 bases are a match to TRBD2. Losses at the gene ends were 4 bases for V and 6 bases for J; bases not matched to a gene: 8. There are 15 residues in the CDR3. Germline lookup yields CDR1 SGHVS and CDR2 FQNEAQ. The CDR3 DNA reads TGTGCCAGCAGCTCATCAGGACTAGCCTCCAATGAGCAGTTCTTC. As protein: CASSSSGLASNEQFF.

In its sample, this clone was seen once. This sequence joins TRBV11-2 and TRBJ1-2, with D hard to call. Germline-derived CDR1 and CDR2 are SGHAT and FQNNGV. Trimming stripped 3 bases from V and 10 bases from J, with 15 bases between. CDR3 length: 13 residues. CDR3 in DNA: TGTGCCAGCAGCTTTATAACGGAGTCAGACTACACCTTC. It is translated as CASSFITESDYTF.

The V and J genes are TRBV6-5 and TRBJ1-5; 8 nucleotides agree with TRBD1. Germline V gives CDR1 MNHEY, CDR2 SVGAGI. The V gene end was trimmed by 11 bases and the J gene end by 6 bases; junction bases not matched to a gene: 9. This CDR3 contains 13 residues. The CDR3: CAAQQGAVQPQHF. The CDR3 DNA sequence: TGTGCCGCACAGCAGGGGGCAGTTCAGCCCCAGCATTTT.

The chain has TRBV29-1 and TRBJ1-1, with 8 nucleotides matching TRBD1. V was pared by 3 bases and J by 3 bases, with 3 bases of the junction left unmatched. CDR1 and CDR2 from the germline V gene are SQVTM and ANQGSEA. The CDR3 totals 13 residues. CDR3: CSVDKTGDTEAFF. In DNA, the CDR3 is TGCAGCGTTGACAAGACAGGGGACACTGAAGCTTTCTTT.

V usage is TRBV4-2 and J usage is TRBJ2-1, with 11 bases that match TRBD2. Germline trimming cut 1 base from V and 5 bases from J; bases unmatched to any gene: 7. The CDR3 contains 17 residues. CDR1 and CDR2 (germline): LGHNA, YNFKEQ. CDR3 DNA sequence: TGTGCCAGCAGCCAAGCTGGTCTAGCGGGGGGTAACAATGAGCAGTTCTTC. Protein product: CASSQAGLAGGNNEQFF.